This TCR beta chain comes out of a study of T cell responses to AZD1222 COVID-19 vaccine. Between the trimmed V and J ends, which lost 4 bases and 0 bases, there was a span of 15 bases. Germline-derived CDR1 and CDR2 are MNHEY and SVGEGT. The CDR3 has 16 residues. The protocol was immunoSEQ multiplex PCR, while the TCRdb copy is restricted to in-frame clones and leaves out a portion. In the table there are 75,000 to 95,000 clones, roughly 90% of which are singletons. The sequencing used peripheral blood, collected on day 0 of MenACWY control vaccination. The chain combines TRBV6-2 or TRBV6-3 with TRBJ1-1; D not resolved. The TCR was taken from an adult in good health. The DNA for the CDR3 is TGTGCCAGCAGTTCCCCGGCCCTAGGGATGAACACTGAAGCTTTCTTT. It specifies CASSSPALGMNTEAFF.